What follows are 11 T cell receptor beta chains derived from one specimen sequenced in a study of T-cell reconstitution after alpha-beta-depleted transplantation in children. A library of TCRbeta sequences, prepared with unique molecular identifiers, was generated. TCRdb independently ran MiXCR on the PCR reads; one entry per CDR3 protein. In the table there are roughly 420,000 distinct CDR3 sequences, roughly 16% of which are singletons. Material: PBMCs, mostly from graft donor cells, obtained 360 days after TCRalphabeta/CD19-depleted stem cell transplant. The receptors shown here come from a boy in the first two years of life who had a stem cell transplant for Wiskott-Aldrich syndrome, so the T cells may come from the graft donor.

The chain recombines TRBV6-5 with TRBJ2-5; 8 bases agree with TRBD2. The V and J ends lost 2 bases and 5 bases, in that order; junction bases with no gene match: 13. Looked up from germline, CDR1 is MNHEY and CDR2 is SVGAGI. The CDR3 spans 17 residues. The CDR3 sequence: CASSYPPRAGGWETQYF. The CDR3 nucleotides read TGTGCCAGCAGTTACCCACCCCGGGCGGGGGGCTGGGAGACCCAGTACTTC.

The chain carries TRBV4-3 and TRBJ2-7; 11 positions agree with TRBD1. The trim removed 2 bases at V and 6 bases at J, leaving 6 bases unmatched. Per the germline V gene, CDR1 is LGHNA and CDR2 is YSLEER. The CDR3 is 15 amino acids. The CDR3 sequence is CASSQKPGTGGEQYF. CDR3 nucleotide sequence: TGCGCCAGCAGCCAAAAACCCGGGACAGGGGGCGAGCAGTACTTC.

The chain combines TRBV12-3 or TRBV12-4 with TRBJ2-3, with D possibly being TRBD2 (6 bases). The length of the CDR3 is 16 residues. V lost 5 bases and J lost 5, with 20 bases in between. The CDR3 DNA follows: TGTGCCAGCAGTCCCCTACTAGCTCGAGTTAAAGATACGCAGTATTTT. Translating gives CASSPLLARVKDTQYF.

This clonotype was observed a few times. The V call is TRBV12-3 or TRBV12-4, the J call TRBJ2-4; maybe TRBD1 (6 bases). V was cut by 2 bases and J by 6 bases, with 8 bases left in between. The CDR3 is made up of 13 amino acids. The CDR3 region is CASSLTGLNIQYF. DNA for the CDR3: TGTGCCAGCAGTTTAACAGGGTTAAACATTCAGTACTTC.

This clonotype was observed a few times. This chain uses TRBV6-1 with TRBJ2-7; 7 nucleotides agree with TRBD1. Germline V CDR1 and CDR2: MNHNS, SASEGT. Trimming cost V 6 bases and J 2 bases; bases outside gene matches: 10. The CDR3 spans 15 residues. Written as DNA, the CDR3 is TGTGCCAGCAGCCGGGGACAGCCACACACCTACGAGCAGTACTTC. It yields the protein CASSRGQPHTYEQYF.

This clonotype was seen repeatedly, ten times or more. V and J are TRBV29-1 and TRBJ2-7; D is perhaps TRBD1 (6 bases). Germline V gene lookup returns CDR1 SQVTM and CDR2 ANQGSEA. Trimming took off 7 bases at V and 0 bases at J, with 10 bases between the two ends. The length of the CDR3 is 12 residues. The CDR3 coding sequence is TGCAGCGCTCGACAGGCCTCCTACGAGCAGTACTTC. Amino acids: CSARQASYEQYF.

This clonotype appeared a few times. V is TRBV11-2 and J is TRBJ2-5, with 14 bases identical to TRBD2. V lost 2 bases to trimming and J lost 0 bases; unmatched junction nucleotides: 11. CDR3 length: 20 residues. Germline V gene lookup returns CDR1 SGHAT and CDR2 FQNNGV. The chain's CDR3 is CASSLPFRTSGGNDQETQYF. The CDR3, as DNA: TGTGCCAGCAGCTTACCTTTCAGGACTAGCGGGGGGAACGACCAAGAGACCCAGTACTTC.

This clonotype was seen a handful of times. V and J are TRBV29-1 and TRBJ2-2; the D is unclear. The germline V gene has CDR1 SQVTM and CDR2 ANQGSEA. This CDR3 contains 13 residues. V was pared by 3 bases and J by 1 base, with 6 bases between. The CDR3, as DNA: TGCAGCGTTGACCCTTGGAACACCGGGGAGCTGTTTTTT. Translating gives CSVDPWNTGELFF.

This clonotype showed up just a few times. The V and J genes are TRBV6-2 or TRBV6-3 and TRBJ1-1; no reliable D call. V was pared by 4 bases and J by 0 bases, with 9 bases between. This CDR3 comprises 14 residues. The V gene's germline CDR1 is MNHEY and CDR2 SVGEGT. The CDR3 sequence is CASSFIIMNTEAFF. The CDR3 coding sequence is TGTGCCAGCAGTTTTATTATCATGAACACTGAAGCTTTCTTT.

The J gene is TRBJ2-5, the V gene TRBV7-9; 8 bases match TRBD1. Germline V gene lookup returns CDR1 SEHNR and CDR2 FQNEAQ (reference sequence). V gave up 5 bases and J gave up 9 bases; unmatched junction bases: 20. This CDR3 has 17 amino acids. This chain's CDR3 is CASSPTDRDRRGKAQYF. Here the CDR3 DNA reads TGTGCCAGCAGCCCTACGGACCGGGACAGGCGAGGGAAGGCCCAGTACTTC.

There are a few counts of this clonotype. The rearrangement joins TRBV7-9 to TRBJ1-4; D gene unclear. Trimming cost V 5 bases and J 5 bases, with 12 bases left between them. This CDR3 contains 14 residues. CDR1 and CDR2 from the germline V gene are SEHNR and FQNEAQ (reference sequence). As DNA, the CDR3 is TGTGCCAGCAGCCCATGGGTCCCAAATGAAAAACTGTTTTTT. Its translation: CASSPWVPNEKLFF. Full variable domain (missing parts from reference TRBV7-9 and TRBJ1-4): DTGVSQNPRHKITKRGQNVTFRCDPISEHNRLYWYRQTLGQGPEFLTYFQNEAQLEKSRLLSDRFSAERPKGSFSTLEIQRTEQGDSAMYLCASSPWVPNEKLFFGSGTQLSVL.